This T cell receptor beta chain was captured by sequencing in a study of blood T cell repertoires in COVID-19. Study at large: The origin of the acute and convalescent COVID-19 samples was the United States, Italy and Spain.

Losses at the gene ends were 2 bases for V and 7 bases for J; bases not matched to a gene: 7. This CDR3 is built from 14 residues. Germline V gene data show CDR1 as MNHEY and CDR2 as SVGAGI. TCRdb's copy holds only in-frame clones and misses some; the assay was immunoSEQ multiplex PCR. The table has roughly 380,000 clones, more than 70% seen once; the top ten hold 1% to 1.5%. This clone was seen at least ten times. This TCR was recovered from a man aged 30 to 45 who had recovered from COVID-19. Material: PBMCs or T cells enriched from blood (not recorded which). The chain uses TRBV6-5 and TRBJ2-7; 8 nucleotides align to TRBD1. In DNA form, the CDR3 reads TGTGCCAGCAGTTACCAGAAGACAGGGGAAGAGCAGTACTTC. As protein: CASSYQKTGEEQYF.